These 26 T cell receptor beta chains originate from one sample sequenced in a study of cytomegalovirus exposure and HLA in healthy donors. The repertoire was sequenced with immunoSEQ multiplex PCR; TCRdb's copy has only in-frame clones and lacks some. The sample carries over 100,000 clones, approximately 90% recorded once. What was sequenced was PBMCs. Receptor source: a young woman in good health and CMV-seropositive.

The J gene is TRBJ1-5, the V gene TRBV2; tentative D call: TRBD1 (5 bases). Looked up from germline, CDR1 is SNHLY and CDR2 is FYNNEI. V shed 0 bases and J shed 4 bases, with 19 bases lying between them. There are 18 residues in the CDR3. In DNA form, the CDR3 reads TGTGCCAGCAGTGAAGCGGGTGGAACGGCAGGGAAGAATCAGCCCCAGCATTTT. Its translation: CASSEAGGTAGKNQPQHF.

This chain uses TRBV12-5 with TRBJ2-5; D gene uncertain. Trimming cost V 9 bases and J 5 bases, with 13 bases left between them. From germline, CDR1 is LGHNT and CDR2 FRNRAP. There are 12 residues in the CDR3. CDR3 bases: TGTGCTAGCAGTAAGGTCGGGGAGACCCAGTACTTC. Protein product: CASSKVGETQYF.

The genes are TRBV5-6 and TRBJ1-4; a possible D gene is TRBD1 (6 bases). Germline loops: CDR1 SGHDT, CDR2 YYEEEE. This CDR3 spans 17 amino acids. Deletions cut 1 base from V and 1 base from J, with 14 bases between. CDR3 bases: TGTGCCAGCAGCTTGCTCCCGTCGACAGGAACTAATGAAAAACTGTTTTTT. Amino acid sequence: CASSLLPSTGTNEKLFF.

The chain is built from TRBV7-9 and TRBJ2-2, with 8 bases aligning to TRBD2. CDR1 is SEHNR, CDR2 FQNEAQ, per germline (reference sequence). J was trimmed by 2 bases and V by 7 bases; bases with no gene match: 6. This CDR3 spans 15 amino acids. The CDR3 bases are TGTGCCAGCACCCCCGGGGGGGCCAACACCGGGGAGCTGTTTTTT. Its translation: CASTPGGANTGELFF.

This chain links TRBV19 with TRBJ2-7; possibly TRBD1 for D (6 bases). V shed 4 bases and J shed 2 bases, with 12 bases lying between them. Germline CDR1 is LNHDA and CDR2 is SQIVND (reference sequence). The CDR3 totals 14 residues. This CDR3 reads CASSTYRAPYEQYF. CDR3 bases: TGTGCCAGTAGTACTTACAGGGCCCCCTACGAGCAGTACTTC.

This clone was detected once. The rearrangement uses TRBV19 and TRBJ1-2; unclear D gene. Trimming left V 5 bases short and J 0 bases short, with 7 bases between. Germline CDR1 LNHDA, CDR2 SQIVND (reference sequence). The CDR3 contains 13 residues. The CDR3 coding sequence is TGTGCCAGTAGTCCCAGATCTAACTATGGCTACACCTTC. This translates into CASSPRSNYGYTF.

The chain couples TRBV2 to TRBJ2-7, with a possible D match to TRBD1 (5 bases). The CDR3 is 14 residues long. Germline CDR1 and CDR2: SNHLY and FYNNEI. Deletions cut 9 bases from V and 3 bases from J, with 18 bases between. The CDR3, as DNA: TGTGCCAGTTCCGTAAGGGGAAGTATCTACGAGCAGTACTTC. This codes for CASSVRGSIYEQYF.

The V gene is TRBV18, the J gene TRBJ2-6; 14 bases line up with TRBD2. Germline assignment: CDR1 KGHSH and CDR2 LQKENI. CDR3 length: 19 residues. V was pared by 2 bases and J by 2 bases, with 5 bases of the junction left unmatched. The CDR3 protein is CASSPVGTSGRTGANVLTF. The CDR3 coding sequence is TGTGCCAGCTCACCAGTCGGGACTAGCGGGAGAACTGGGGCCAACGTCCTGACTTTC.

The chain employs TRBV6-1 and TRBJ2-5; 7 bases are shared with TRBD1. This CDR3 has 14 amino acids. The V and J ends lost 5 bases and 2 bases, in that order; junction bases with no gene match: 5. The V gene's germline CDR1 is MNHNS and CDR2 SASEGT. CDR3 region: CASSTGTEQETQYF. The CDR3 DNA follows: TGTGCCAGCAGTACCGGGACAGAGCAAGAGACCCAGTACTTC.

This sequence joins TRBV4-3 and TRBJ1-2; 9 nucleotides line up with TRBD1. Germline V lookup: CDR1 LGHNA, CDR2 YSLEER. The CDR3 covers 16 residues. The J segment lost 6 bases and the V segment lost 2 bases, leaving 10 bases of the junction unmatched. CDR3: CASSQIYRDREDGYTF. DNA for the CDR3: TGCGCCAGCAGCCAAATATACCGGGACAGGGAGGATGGCTACACCTTC.

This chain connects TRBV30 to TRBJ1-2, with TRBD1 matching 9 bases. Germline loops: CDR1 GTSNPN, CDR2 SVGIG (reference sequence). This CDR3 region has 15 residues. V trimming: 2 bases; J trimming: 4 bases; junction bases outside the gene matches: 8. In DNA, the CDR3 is TGTGCCTGGAGTCGTACAGGGGGCGCCGGCTATGGCTACACCTTC. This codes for CAWSRTGGAGYGYTF.

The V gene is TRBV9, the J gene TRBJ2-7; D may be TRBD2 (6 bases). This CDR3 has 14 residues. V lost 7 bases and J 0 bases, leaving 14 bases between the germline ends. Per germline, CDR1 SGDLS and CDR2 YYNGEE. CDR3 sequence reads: CASGRDGSSYEQYF. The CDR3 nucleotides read TGTGCCAGCGGTAGGGACGGGAGCTCCTACGAGCAGTACTTC.

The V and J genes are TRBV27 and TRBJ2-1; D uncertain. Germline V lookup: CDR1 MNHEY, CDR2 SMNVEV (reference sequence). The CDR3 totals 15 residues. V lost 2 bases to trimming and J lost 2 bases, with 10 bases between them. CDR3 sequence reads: CASSLISSPYNEQFF. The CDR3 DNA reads TGTGCCAGCAGTTTAATTAGCTCGCCCTACAATGAGCAGTTCTTC.

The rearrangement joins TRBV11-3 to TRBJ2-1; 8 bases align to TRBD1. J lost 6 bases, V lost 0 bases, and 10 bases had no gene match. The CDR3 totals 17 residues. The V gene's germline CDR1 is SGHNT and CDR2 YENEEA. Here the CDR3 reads CASSLDGAGGYSNEQFF. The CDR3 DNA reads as TGTGCCAGCAGCTTAGACGGCGCAGGGGGCTATAGCAATGAGCAGTTCTTC. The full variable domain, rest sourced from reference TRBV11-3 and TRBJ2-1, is EAGVVQSPRYKIIEKKQPVAFWCNPISGHNTLYWYLQNLGQGPELLIRYENEEAVDDSQLPKDRFSAERLKGVDSTLKIQPAELGDSAVYLCASSLDGAGGYSNEQFFGPGTRLTVL.

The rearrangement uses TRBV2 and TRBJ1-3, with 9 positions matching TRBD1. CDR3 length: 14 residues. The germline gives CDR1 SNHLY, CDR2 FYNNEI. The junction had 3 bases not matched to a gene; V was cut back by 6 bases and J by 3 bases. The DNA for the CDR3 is TGTGCCAGCAGACAGGGGGCGGTTGGAAACACCATATATTTT. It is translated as CASRQGAVGNTIYF.

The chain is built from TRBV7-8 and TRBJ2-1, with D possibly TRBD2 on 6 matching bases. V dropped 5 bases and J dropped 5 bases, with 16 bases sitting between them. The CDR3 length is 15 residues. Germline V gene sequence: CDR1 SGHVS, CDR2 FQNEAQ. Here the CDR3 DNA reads TGTGCCAGCAGCCCCCGTGTCCGGGGGAACAATGAGCAGTTCTTC. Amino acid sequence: CASSPRVRGNNEQFF.

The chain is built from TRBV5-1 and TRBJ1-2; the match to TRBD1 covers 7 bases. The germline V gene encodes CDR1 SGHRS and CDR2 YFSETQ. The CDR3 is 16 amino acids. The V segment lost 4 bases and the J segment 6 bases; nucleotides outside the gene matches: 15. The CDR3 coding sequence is TGCGCCAGCAGCGCCCTAGTGGTGGGGACAGCGGATGGCTACACCTTC. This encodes CASSALVVGTADGYTF.

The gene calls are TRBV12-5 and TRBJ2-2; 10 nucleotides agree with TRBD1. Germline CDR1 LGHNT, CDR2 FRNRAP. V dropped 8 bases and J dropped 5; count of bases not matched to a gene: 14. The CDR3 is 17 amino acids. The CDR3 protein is CASSQPGQGPYTGELFF. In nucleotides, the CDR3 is TGTGCTAGTTCGCAACCGGGACAGGGGCCGTATACCGGGGAGCTGTTTTTT.

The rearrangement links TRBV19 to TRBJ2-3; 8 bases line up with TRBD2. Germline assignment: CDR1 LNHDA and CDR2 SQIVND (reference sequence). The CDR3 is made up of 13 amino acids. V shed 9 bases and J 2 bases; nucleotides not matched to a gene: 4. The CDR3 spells CASGLANTDTQYF. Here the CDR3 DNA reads TGTGCCAGCGGACTAGCCAACACAGATACGCAGTATTTT.

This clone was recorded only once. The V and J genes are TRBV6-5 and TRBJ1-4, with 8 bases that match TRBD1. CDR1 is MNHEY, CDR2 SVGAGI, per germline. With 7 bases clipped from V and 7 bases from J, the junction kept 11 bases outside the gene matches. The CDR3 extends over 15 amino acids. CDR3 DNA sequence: TGTGCCAGCACTCGACAGGGGCCGCCTGTTGAAAAACTGTTTTTT. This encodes CASTRQGPPVEKLFF.

CDR3 DNA: TGTGCCAGCAGTCCCGGGACAGCCTACGAGCAGTACTTC. Its protein product is CASSPGTAYEQYF. V and J are TRBV5-5 and TRBJ2-7, with TRBD1 identical over 7 bases. The germline gives CDR1 SGHKS, CDR2 YYEKEE (reference sequence). The CDR3 consists of 13 residues. The junction had 4 bases not matched to a gene; V was cut back by 5 bases and J by 2 bases.

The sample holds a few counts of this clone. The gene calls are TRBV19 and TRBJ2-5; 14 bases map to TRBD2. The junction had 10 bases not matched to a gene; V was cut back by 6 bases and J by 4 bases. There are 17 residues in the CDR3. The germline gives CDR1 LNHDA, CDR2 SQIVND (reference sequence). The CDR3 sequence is CASSPTGLAGGRETQYF. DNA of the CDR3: TGTGCCAGTAGCCCAACTGGACTAGCGGGAGGTAGAGAGACCCAGTACTTC.

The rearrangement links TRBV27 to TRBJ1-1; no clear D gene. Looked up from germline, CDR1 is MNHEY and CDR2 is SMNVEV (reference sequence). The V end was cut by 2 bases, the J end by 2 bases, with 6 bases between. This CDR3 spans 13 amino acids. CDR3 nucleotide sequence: TGTGCCAGCAGTTTAGGGCTAAACACTGAAGCTTTCTTT. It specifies CASSLGLNTEAFF.

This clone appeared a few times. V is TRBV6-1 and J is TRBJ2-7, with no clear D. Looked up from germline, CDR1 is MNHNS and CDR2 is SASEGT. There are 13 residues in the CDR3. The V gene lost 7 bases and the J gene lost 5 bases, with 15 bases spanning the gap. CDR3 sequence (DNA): TGTGCCAGCATGGTTAGCATCGTCCACGAGCAGTACTTC. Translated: CASMVSIVHEQYF.

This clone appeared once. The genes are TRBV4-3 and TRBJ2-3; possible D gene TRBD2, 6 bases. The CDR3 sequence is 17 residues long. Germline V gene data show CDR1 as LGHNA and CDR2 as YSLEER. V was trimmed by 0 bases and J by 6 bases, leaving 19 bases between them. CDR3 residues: CASSQDLEGIRGDTQYF. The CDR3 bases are TGCGCCAGCAGCCAAGATCTAGAAGGAATTCGGGGGGATACGCAGTATTTT.

The CDR3 DNA follows: TGTGCCAGCAGCTTTGGACTGACCTCAGAGGGCTACACCTTC. Protein: CASSFGLTSEGYTF. The V and J genes are TRBV7-2 and TRBJ1-2; the D is unclear. CDR1 SGHTA and CDR2 FQGNSA come from the germline V gene. The CDR3 has 14 residues. V dropped 3 bases and J dropped 8 bases, with 16 bases sitting between them.